This note documents a single TCR beta chain sequence. The data stem from a study of blood T cell repertoires in COVID-19. Study at large: Sites across the United States, Italy and Spain contributed samples from acute and convalescent COVID-19. Sample material is recorded as cDNA or gDNA derived from T cells, B-cell-depleted T cells, or PBMCs.

Losses at the gene ends were 2 bases for V and 5 bases for J; bases not matched to a gene: 6. The CDR3 is 14 residues long. Germline V gives CDR1 SGDLS, CDR2 YYNGEE. In the original analysis: It was from reference gene primer amplification that nucleated cell counts were estimated. Method: immunoSEQ multiplex PCR; TCRdb's copy keeps in-frame clones and lacks some. Clone size and the V and J calls come from that table; the DNA yielded D and trimming. The table lists some 250,000 clones, over 75% of them singletons, with more than 0.55% in the top ten. The TCR was taken from a human donor in a cohort sampled during active COVID-19. V usage is TRBV9 and J usage is TRBJ1-2; 7 bases fit TRBD1. The sequenced sample was peripheral blood. The CDR3 nucleotides are TGTGCCAGCAGCGTCGACAGGGATATTTATGGCTACACCTTC. Translation gives CASSVDRDIYGYTF.